The entry below describes one T cell receptor (beta chain). V was shortened by 3 bases and J by 0 bases, with 10 bases between the two germline ends. Germline assignment: CDR1 SGHRS and CDR2 YFSETQ. The CDR3 is 15 amino acids. The data were produced by immunoSEQ multiplex PCR, yet TCRdb's version contains in-frame clones alone and is incomplete. The data contain roughly 180,000 clones, approximately 91% of them singletons. The data were taken from a study of control samples from healthy donors and cancer patients. This TCR was recovered from a woman aged 40 to 50 in good health. Sequencing was performed on blood. This chain uses TRBV5-1 with TRBJ2-1; D gene ambiguous. The CDR3 sequence is CASSSATSSYNEQFF. The CDR3 bases are TGCGCCAGCAGCTCGGCGACAAGCTCCTACAATGAGCAGTTCTTC.